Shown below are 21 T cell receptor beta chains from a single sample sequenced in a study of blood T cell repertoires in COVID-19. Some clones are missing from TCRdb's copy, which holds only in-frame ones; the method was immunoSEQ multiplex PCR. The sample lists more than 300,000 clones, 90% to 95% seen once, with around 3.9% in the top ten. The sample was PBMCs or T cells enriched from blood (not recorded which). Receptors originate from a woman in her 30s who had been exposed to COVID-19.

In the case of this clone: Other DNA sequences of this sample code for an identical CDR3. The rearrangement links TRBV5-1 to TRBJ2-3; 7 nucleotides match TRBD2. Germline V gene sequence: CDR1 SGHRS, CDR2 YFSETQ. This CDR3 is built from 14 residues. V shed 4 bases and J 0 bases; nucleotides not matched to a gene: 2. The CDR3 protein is CASSLGGSTDTQYF. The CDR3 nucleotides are TGCGCCAGCAGCCTCGGGGGGAGCACAGATACGCAGTATTTT.

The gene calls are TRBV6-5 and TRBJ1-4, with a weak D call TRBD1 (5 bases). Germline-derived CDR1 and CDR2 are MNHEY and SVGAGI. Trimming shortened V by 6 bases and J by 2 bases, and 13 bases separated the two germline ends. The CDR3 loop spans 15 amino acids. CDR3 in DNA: TGTGCCAGCAGGGCCCCAAGACAGACTAATGAAAAACTGTTTTTT. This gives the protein CASRAPRQTNEKLFF.

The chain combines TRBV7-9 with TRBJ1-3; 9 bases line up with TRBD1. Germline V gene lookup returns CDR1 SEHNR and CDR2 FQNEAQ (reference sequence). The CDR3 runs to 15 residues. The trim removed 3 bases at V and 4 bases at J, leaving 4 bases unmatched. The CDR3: CASSFAGTGGNTIYF. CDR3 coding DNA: TGTGCCAGCAGCTTTGCCGGGACAGGGGGAAACACCATATATTTT.

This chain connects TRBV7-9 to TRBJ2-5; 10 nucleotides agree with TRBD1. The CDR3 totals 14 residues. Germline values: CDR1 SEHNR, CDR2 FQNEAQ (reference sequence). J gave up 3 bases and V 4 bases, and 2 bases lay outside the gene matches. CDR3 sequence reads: CASSWTGGKETQYF. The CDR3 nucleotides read TGTGCCAGCAGCTGGACAGGGGGTAAAGAGACCCAGTACTTC.

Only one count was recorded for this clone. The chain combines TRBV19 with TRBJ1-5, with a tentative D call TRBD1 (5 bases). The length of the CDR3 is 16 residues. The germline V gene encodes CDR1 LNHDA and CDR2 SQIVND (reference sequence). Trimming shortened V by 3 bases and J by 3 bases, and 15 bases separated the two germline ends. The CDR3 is CASSMGPGYANQPQHF. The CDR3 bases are TGTGCCAGTAGTATGGGGCCGGGTTATGCCAATCAGCCCCAGCATTTT.

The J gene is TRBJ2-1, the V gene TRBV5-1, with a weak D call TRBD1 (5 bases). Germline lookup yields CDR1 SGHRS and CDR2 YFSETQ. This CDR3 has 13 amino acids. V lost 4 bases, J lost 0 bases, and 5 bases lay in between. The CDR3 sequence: CASSQGSYNEQFF. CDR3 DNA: TGCGCCAGCAGCCAGGGCTCCTACAATGAGCAGTTCTTC.

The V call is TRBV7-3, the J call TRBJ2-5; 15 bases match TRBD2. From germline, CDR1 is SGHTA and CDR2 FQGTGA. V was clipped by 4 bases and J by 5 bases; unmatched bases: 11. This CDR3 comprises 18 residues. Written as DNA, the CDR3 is TGTGCCAGCAGCTCCGGACTAGCGGGGGGGCGTTACGTGGAGACCCAGTACTTC. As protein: CASSSGLAGGRYVETQYF. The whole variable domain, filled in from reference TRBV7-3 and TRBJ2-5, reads GAGVSQTPSNKVTEKGKYVELRCDPISGHTALYWYRQSLGQGPEFLIYFQGTGAADDSGLPNDRFFAVRPEGSVSTLKIQRTERGDSAVYLCASSSGLAGGRYVETQYFGPGTRLLVL.

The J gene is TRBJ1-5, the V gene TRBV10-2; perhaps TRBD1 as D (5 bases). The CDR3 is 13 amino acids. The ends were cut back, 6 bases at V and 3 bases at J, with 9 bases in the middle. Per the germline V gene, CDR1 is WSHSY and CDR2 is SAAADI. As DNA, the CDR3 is TGCGCCAGCAGCGCAGGGTTCAATCAGCCCCAGCATTTT. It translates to CASSAGFNQPQHF.

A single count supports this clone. The CDR3 coding sequence is TGTGCCAGCACCCGTAACAGGGACGGTTCCACTGAAGCTTTCTTT. Its protein product is CASTRNRDGSTEAFF. The chain recombines TRBV2 with TRBJ1-1; tentative D call: TRBD1 (6 bases). The CDR3 contains 15 residues. CDR1 and CDR2 (germline): SNHLY, FYNNEI. V was shortened by 7 bases and J by 4 bases, with 19 bases between the two germline ends.

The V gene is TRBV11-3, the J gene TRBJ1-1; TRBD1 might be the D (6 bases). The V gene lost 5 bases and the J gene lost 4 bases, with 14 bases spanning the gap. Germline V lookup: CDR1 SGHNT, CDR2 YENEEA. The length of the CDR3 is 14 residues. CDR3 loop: CASSPEGVGTEAFF. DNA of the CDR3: TGTGCCAGCAGCCCCGAGGGGGTTGGCACTGAAGCTTTCTTT. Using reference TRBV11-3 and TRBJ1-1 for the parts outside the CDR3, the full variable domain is EAGVVQSPRYKIIEKKQPVAFWCNPISGHNTLYWYLQNLGQGPELLIRYENEEAVDDSQLPKDRFSAERLKGVDSTLKIQPAELGDSAVYLCASSPEGVGTEAFFGQGTRLTVV.

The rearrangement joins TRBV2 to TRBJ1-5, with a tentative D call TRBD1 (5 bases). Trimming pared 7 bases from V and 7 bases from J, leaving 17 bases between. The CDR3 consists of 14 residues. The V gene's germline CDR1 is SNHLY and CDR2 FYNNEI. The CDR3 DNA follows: TGTGCCAGCACGCCGGGGGAGGCGAGGCAGCCCCAGCATTTT. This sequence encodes CASTPGEARQPQHF.

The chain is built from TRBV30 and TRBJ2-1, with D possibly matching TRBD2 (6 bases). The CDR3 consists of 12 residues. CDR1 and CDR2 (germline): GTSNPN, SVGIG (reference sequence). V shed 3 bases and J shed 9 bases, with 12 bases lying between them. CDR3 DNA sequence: TGTGCCTGGAGGAAGCGGCGGGGTGAGCAGTTCTTC. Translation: CAWRKRRGEQFF.

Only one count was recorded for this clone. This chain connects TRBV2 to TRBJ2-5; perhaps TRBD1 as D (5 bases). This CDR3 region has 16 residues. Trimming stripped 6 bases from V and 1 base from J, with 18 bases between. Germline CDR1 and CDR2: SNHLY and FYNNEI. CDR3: CASREFEWGSQETQYF. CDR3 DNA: TGTGCCAGCAGAGAGTTCGAATGGGGCAGCCAAGAGACCCAGTACTTC.

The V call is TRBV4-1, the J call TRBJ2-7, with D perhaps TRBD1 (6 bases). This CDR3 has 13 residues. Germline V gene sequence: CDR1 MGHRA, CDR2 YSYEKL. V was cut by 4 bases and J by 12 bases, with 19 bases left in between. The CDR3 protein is CASSLKRKDRRYF. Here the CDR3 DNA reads TGCGCCAGCAGCCTGAAGAGGAAGGACAGACGGTACTTC.

CDR3 DNA: TGTGCCAGCAGACTCCCGGGACAGGGGGCGGATGGCTACACCTTC. It translates to CASRLPGQGADGYTF. The chain carries TRBV6-1 and TRBJ1-2, with 12 bases that match TRBD1. Losses at the gene ends were 6 bases for V and 6 bases for J; bases not matched to a gene: 8. The CDR3 spans 15 residues. Germline values: CDR1 MNHNS, CDR2 SASEGT.

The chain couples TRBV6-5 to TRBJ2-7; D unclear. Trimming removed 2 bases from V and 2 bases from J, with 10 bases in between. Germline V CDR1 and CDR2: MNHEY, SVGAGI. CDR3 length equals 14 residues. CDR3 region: CASSYGDIAYEQYF. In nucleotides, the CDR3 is TGTGCCAGCAGTTACGGCGACATAGCCTACGAGCAGTACTTC.

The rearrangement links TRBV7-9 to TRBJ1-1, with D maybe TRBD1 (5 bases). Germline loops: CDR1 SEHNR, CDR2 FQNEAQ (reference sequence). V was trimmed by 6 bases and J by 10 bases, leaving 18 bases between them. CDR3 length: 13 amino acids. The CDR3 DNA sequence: TGTGCCAGCAGTCCTGGAGGGGACGGCCTAGCTTTCTTT. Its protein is CASSPGGDGLAFF.

For the CDR3, the DNA is TGTGCCAGCACGGGGGGCTGGGAAAAACTGTTTTTT. Translating gives CASTGGWEKLFF. This chain joins TRBV6-5 and TRBJ1-4; tentative D call: TRBD1 (6 bases). The V end was cut by 7 bases, the J end by 8 bases, with 11 bases between. Germline CDR1 is MNHEY and CDR2 is SVGAGI. The CDR3 covers 12 residues.

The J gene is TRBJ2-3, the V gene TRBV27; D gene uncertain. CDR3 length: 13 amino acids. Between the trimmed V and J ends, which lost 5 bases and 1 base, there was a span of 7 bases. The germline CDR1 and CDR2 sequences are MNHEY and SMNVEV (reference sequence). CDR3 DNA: TGTGCCAGCAGTATCCAGGGCACAGATACGCAGTATTTT. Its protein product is CASSIQGTDTQYF.

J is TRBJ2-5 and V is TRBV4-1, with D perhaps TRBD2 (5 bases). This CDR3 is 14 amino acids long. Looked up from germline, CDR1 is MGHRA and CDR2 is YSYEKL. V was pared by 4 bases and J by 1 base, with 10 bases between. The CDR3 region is CASSPGRGQETQYF. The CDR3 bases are TGCGCCAGCAGCCCCGGACGGGGCCAAGAGACCCAGTACTTC.

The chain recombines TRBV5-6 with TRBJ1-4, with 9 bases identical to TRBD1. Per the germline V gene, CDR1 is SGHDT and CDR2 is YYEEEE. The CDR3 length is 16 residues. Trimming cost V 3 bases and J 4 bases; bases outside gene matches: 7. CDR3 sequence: CASSSGTGSINEKLFF. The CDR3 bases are TGTGCCAGCAGCTCCGGGACAGGGTCTATTAATGAAAAACTGTTTTTT.